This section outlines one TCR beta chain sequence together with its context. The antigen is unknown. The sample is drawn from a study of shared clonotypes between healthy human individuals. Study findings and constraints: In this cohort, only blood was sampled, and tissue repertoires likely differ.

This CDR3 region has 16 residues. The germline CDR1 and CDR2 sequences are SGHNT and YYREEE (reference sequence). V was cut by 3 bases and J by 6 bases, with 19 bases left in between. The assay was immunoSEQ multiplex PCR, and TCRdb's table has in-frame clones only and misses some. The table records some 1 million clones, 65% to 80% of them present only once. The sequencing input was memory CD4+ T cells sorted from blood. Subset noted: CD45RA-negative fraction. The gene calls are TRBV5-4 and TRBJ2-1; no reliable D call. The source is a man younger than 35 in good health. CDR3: CASSSSYSVSGNEQFF. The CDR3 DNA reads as TGTGCCAGCAGCTCCTCATATAGTGTTTCGGGCAATGAGCAGTTCTTC. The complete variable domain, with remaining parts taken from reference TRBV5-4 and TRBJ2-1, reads ETGVTQSPTHLIKTRGQQVTLRCSSQSGHNTVSWYQQALGQGPQFIFQYYREEENGRGNFPPRFSGLQFPNYSSELNVNALELDDSALYLCASSSSYSVSGNEQFFGPGTRLTVL.